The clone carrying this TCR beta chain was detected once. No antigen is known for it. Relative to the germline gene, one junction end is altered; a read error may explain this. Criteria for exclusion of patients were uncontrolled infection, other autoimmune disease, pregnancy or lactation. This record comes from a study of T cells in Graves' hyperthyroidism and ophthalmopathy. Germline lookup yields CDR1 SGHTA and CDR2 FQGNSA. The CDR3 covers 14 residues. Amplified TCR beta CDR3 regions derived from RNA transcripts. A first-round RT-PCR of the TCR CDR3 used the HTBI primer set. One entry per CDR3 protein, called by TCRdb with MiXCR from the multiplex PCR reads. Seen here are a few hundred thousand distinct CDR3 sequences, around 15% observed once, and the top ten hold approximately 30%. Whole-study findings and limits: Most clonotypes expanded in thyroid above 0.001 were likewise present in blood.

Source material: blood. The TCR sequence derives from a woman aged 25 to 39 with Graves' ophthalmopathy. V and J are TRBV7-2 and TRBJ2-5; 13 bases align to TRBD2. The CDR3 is CASSPGLAGETRYF. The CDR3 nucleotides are TGTGCCAGCAGCCCCGGACTAGCGGGGGAGACCCGGTACTTC.